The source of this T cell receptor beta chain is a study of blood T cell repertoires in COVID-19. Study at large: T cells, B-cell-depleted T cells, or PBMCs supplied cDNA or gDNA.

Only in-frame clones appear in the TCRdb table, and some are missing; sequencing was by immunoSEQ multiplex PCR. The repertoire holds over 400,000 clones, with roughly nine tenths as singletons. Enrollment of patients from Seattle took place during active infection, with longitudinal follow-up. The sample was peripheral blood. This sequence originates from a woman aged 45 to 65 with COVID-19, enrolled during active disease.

The CDR3 is CASSLSGGIPNEKLFF. The CDR3 DNA sequence: TGTGCCAGCAGCTTATCAGGGGGCATTCCTAATGAAAAACTGTTTTTT. This chain connects TRBV5-4 to TRBJ1-4, with TRBD1 identical over 8 bases. From germline, CDR1 is SGHNT and CDR2 YYREEE (reference sequence). V lost 2 bases to trimming and J lost 3 bases; unmatched junction nucleotides: 6. The CDR3 runs to 16 residues.